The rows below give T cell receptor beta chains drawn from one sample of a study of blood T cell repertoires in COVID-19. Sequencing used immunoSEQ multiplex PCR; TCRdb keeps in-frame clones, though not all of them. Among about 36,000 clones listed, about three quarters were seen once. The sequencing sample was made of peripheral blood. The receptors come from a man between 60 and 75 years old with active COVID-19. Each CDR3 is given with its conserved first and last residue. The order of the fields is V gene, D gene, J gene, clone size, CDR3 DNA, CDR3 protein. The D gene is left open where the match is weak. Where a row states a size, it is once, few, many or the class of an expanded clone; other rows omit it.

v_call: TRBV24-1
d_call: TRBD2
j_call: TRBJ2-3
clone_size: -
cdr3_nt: TGTGCCACCAGTGACCGGACTAGCGTGTCAGATACGCAGTATTTT
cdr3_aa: CATSDRTSVSDTQYF

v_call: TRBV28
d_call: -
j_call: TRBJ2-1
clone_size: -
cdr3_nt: TGTGCCAGCAGTTTGGGCTATGAGCAGTTCTTC
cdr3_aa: CASSLGYEQFF

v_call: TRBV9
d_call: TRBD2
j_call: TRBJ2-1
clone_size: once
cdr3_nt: TGTGCCAGCAGCGTAGTAGGGACTAGCGTGAGACATGAGCAGTTCTTC
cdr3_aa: CASSVVGTSVRHEQFF

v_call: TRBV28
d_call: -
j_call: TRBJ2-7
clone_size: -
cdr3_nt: TGTGCCAGCAGTTTTGAGTACGAGCAGTACTTC
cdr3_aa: CASSFEYEQYF

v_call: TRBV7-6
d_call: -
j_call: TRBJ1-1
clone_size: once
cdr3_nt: TGTGCCAGCGCCCGGGGGGGGAGAGAAGCTGACACTGAAGCTTTCTTT
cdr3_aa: CASARGGREADTEAFF

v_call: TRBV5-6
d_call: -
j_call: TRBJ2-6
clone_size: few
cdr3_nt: TGTGCCAGCAGCAGGCGGGACAGCTACTCTGGGGCCAACGTCCTGACTTTC
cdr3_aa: CASSRRDSYSGANVLTF

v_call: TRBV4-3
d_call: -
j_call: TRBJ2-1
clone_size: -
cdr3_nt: TGCGCCAGCAGCCAAGACCCCCAGGGAAATGAGCAGTTCTTC
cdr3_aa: CASSQDPQGNEQFF

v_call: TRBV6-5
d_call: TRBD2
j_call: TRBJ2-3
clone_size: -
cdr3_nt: TGTGCCAGCAGTTACGTAGCGGGGGGGGCAGATACGCAGTATTTT
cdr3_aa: CASSYVAGGADTQYF

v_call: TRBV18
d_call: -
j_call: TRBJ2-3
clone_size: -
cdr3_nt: TGTGCCAGCTCACCACCCGAACTCTCAGATACGCAGTATTTT
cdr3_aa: CASSPPELSDTQYF

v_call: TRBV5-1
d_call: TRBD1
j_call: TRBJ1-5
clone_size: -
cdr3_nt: TGCGCCAGCAGCTTGGGTGGGACAGGGGTACAGCCCCAGCATTTT
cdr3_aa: CASSLGGTGVQPQHF

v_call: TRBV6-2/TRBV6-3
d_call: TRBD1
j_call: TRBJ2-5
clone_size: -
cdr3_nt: TGTGCCAGCAGCTCCTTTTGGACAGGGGCGGGGGAGACCCAGTACTTC
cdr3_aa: CASSSFWTGAGETQYF

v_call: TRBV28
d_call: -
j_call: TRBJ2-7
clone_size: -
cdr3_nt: TGTGCCAGCAGTTTGCAGAACTACGAGCAGTACTTC
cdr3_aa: CASSLQNYEQYF

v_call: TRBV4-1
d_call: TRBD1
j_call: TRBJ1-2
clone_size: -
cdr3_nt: TGCGCCAGCAGCCATGAGACAGGGAGCCGTGGCTACACCTTC
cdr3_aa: CASSHETGSRGYTF

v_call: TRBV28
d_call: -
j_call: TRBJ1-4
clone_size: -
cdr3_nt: TGTGCCAGCAACACGTGGATGGCCACAGGAATAGGTGAAAAACTGTTTTTT
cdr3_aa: CASNTWMATGIGEKLFF

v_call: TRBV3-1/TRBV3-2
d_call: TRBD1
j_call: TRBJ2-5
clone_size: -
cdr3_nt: TGTGCCAGCAGCTCCGGGACAGAAAAAGAGACCCAGTACTTC
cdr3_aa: CASSSGTEKETQYF

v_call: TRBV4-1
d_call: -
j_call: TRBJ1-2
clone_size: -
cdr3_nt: TGCGCCAGCAGCCAAGATCAGGGCTCTGGCTACACCTTC
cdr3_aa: CASSQDQGSGYTF

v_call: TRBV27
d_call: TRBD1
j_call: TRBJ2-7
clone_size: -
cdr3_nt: TGTGCCAGCAGCCAGGGACAGGGCAGCGCCTACGAGCAGTACTTC
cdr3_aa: CASSQGQGSAYEQYF

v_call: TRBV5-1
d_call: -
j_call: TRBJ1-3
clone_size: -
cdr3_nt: TGCGCCAGCCGCGAGGGCAGTCACTCTGGAAACACCATATATTTT
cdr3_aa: CASREGSHSGNTIYF

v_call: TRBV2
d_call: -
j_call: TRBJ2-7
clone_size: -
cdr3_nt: TGTGCCAGCAGGAATTTTGGGAGCTACGAGCAGTACTTC
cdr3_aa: CASRNFGSYEQYF

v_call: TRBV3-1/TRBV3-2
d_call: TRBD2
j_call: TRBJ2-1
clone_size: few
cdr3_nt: TGTGCCAGCAGCCATTCGGGGGGGGGTTACAATGAGCAGTTCTTC
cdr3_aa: CASSHSGGGYNEQFF

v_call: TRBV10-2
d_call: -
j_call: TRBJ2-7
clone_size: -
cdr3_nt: TGCGCCAGCAGTGACCACTCGTCCGGGCGGGTCCACGAGCAGTACTTC
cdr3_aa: CASSDHSSGRVHEQYF

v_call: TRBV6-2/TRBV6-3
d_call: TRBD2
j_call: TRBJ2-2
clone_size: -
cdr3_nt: TGTGCCAGCAGTCTAGCGGGAGGGGGGTACACCGGGGAGCTGTTTTTT
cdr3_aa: CASSLAGGGYTGELFF

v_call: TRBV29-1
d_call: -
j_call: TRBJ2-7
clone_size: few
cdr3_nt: TGCAGCGTTGAATTGTTCGGTAAGGGGGAAGTCACCTACGAGCAGTACTTC
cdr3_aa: CSVELFGKGEVTYEQYF

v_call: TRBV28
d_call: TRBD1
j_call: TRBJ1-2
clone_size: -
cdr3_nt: TGTGCCAGCAGAACAGGGGCTGGCTATGGCTACACCTTC
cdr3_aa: CASRTGAGYGYTF

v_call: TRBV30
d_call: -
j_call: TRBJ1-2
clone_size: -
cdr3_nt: TGTGCCTGGAGTCTGCGGTATGGCTACACCTTC
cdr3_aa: CAWSLRYGYTF

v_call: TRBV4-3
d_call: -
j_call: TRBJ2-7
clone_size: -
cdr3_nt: TGCGCCAGCAGCCAACTCACGACGGCAGGCCTGGTCTACGAGCAGTACTTC
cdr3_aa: CASSQLTTAGLVYEQYF

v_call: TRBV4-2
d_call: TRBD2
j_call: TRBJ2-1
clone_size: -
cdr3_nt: TGTGCCAGCAGTCGACTAGCGGGAGGACCCTACAATGAGCAGTTCTTC
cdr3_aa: CASSRLAGGPYNEQFF

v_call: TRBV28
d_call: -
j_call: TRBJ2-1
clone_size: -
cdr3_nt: TGTGCCAGCAGTGAATACCGGGACACAACGCAGTTCTTC
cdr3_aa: CASSEYRDTTQFF

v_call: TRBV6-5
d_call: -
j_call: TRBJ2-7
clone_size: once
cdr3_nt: TGTGCCAGCACTACAGGGTCCTACGAGCAGTACTTC
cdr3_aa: CASTTGSYEQYF

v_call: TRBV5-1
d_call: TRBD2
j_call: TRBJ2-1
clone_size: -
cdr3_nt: TGCGCCAGCAGCCTTTACAGACTAGCGGGAGGAAATGAGCAGTTCTTC
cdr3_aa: CASSLYRLAGGNEQFF

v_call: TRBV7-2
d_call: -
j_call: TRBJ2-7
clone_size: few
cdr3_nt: TGTGCCAGCAGCTTAGCGCGGGGAAGGGTCGAGCAGTACTTC
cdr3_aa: CASSLARGRVEQYF

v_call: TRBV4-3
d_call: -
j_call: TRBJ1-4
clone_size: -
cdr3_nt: TGCGCCAGCAGCCAAGACTTTTCGGATGAAAAACTGTTTTTT
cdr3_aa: CASSQDFSDEKLFF

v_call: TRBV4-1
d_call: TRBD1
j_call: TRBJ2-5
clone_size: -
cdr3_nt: TGCGCCAGCAGCCAATACAGACAGGGGGGAGAGACCCAGTACTTC
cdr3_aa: CASSQYRQGGETQYF

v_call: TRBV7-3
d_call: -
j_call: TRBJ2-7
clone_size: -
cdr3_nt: TGTGCCAGCAGCTCCTCCCCCGGGGCCTACGAGCAGTACTTC
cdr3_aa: CASSSSPGAYEQYF

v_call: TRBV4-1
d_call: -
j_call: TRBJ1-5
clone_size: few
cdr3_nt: TGCGCCAGCAGCCAACGCCTTATGACACGTTATAGCAATCAGCCCCAGCATTTT
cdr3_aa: CASSQRLMTRYSNQPQHF

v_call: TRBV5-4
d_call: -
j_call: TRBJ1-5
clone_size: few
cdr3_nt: TGTGCCAGCAGCTTGGCAGGGAAGGGTCAGCCCCAGCATTTT
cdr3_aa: CASSLAGKGQPQHF

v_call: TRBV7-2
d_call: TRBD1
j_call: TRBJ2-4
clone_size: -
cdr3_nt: TGTGCCAGCAGCTTTTCCGGGACAGTAGCAACTCAGTACTTC
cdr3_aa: CASSFSGTVATQYF

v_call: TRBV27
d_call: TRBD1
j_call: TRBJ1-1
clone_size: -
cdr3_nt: TGTGCCAGCAGCCTACGAATAACAGGGGGCGCCACTGAAGCTTTCTTT
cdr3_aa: CASSLRITGGATEAFF

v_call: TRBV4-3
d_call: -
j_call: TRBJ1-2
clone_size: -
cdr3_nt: TGCGCCAGCAGCCAAGATCTTCTGGGGGGTGGTGGCTACACCTTC
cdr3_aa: CASSQDLLGGGGYTF

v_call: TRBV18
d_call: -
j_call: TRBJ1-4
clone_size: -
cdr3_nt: TGTGCCAGCTCACCACGGAGTCCCCTTGGGGCAGGGGCTAATGAAAAACTGTTTTTT
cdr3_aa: CASSPRSPLGAGANEKLFF

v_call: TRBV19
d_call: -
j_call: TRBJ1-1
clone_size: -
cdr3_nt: TGTGCCAGTAGTATGGGGGGACACACTGAAGCTTTCTTT
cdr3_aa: CASSMGGHTEAFF